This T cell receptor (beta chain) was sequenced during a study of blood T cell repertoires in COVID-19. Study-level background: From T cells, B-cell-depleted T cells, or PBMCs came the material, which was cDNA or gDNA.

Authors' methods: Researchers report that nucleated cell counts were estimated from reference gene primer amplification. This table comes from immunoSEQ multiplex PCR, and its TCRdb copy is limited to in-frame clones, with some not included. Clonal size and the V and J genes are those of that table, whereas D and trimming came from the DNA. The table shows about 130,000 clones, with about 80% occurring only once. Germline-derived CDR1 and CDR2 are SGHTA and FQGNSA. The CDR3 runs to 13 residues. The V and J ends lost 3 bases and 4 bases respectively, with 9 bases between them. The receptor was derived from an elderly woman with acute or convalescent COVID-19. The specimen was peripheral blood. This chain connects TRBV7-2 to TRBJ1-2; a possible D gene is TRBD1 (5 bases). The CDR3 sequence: CASSLRDSYGYTF. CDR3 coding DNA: TGTGCCAGCAGCTTGCGAGACAGCTATGGCTACACCTTC.